Sequencing of this TCR beta chain was carried out in a study of shared clonotypes between healthy human individuals. Study findings and constraints: Unshared clonotypes carried lower generation probabilities than those common to all four donors.

Germline CDR1 and CDR2: MDHEN and SYDVKM. The ends were cut back, 9 bases at V and 6 bases at J, with 9 bases in the middle. This CDR3 comprises 12 residues. All donors qualified as healthy HIV-negative adults and had experienced no recent acute infections or vaccinations. CD45RA-negative memory and CD45RA+ naive subsets were split from the CD4+ cells. Per the study methods: ImmunoSEQ yielded junction-only sequences lacking quality scores, so filtering differed. TCRdb's copy holds only in-frame clones and misses some; the assay was immunoSEQ multiplex PCR. For V, J and clone size, that table is used; D and trimming come from the DNA. Of roughly 2 million clones listed, around 95% are singletons. Concerning this clone: The antigen is unknown.

Sequences were obtained from naive CD4+ T cells sorted from blood. Subset meaning: CD45RA+ positively selected. The sequence was obtained from a man aged 18-30 years in good health. The chain joins TRBV28 to TRBJ1-6; D unclear. CDR3: CASRVTNSPLHF. Here the CDR3 DNA reads TGTGCCAGTCGAGTTACTAATTCACCCCTCCACTTT. The variable domain in full, completed from reference TRBV28 and TRBJ1-6, reads DVKVTQSSRYLVKRTGEKVFLECVQDMDHENMFWYRQDPGLGLRLIYFSYDVKMKEKGDIPEGYSVSREKKERFSLILESASTNQTSMYLCASRVTNSPLHFGNGTRLTVT.